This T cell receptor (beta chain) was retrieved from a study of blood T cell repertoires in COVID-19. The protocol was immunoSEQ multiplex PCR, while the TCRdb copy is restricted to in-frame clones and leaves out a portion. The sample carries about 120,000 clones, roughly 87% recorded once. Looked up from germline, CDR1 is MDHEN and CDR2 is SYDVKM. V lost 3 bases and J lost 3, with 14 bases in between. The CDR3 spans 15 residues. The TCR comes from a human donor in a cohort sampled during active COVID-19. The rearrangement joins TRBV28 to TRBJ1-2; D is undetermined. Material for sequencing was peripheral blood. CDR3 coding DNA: TGTGCCAGCAGTTTGCTCGCTGGCGGGGACTATGGCTACACCTTC. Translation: CASSLLAGGDYGYTF.